This T cell receptor (beta chain) was found in a study of metastatic and nonmetastatic thyroid tumors. About the research overall: From malignant and benign thyroid patients, repertoires in blood and in tumor or nodule tissue were compared.

In the study's own analysis: The distant-metastasis classifier for papillary thyroid cancer was built from CDR3 differences across clinicopathological groups. TCRdb reprocessed the PCR reads using MiXCR. TCRdb, not the authors, supplied the V and J calls. The profile shows 33,000 or so clones, approximately 7% of them singletons. This clone was detected ten times or more. The antigen remains unidentified. This specimen includes other DNA sequences encoding the same CDR3. No treatment of any kind had been given to any patient before thyroid surgery. CDR1 and CDR2 from the germline V gene are LGHDT and YNNKEL (reference sequence). The V end lost 6 bases, the J end lost 4 bases, and 9 bases lay between the germline ends. The CDR3 runs 12 residues. Study-level results: The reported finding was significantly higher TCR beta diversity in malignant thyroid tumors relative to benign nodules, in blood and tumor.

This sequence joins TRBV3-1 and TRBJ1-2; no clear D gene. The sequence was collected from a female donor with papillary thyroid cancer or a benign thyroid nodule (not recorded which). Some clones in this sample may be carry-over from other donors' samples. The sequenced material came from blood. The CDR3: CASSPAGYGYTF. In DNA, the CDR3 is TGTGCCAGCAGTCCCGCGGGCTATGGCTACACCTTC.